The rows below give T cell receptor beta chains drawn from one sample of a study of monozygotic twins with inflammatory bowel disease. TCRdb re-called the 5' RACE reads; every CDR3 protein appears as one record, without DNA. This sample's clone table lists about 99,000 distinct CDR3 sequences. Source material: blood. The source is a human donor with ulcerative colitis or Crohn's disease, or a healthy co-twin of an affected twin (not recorded which). Each CDR3 is given with its conserved first and last residue. Fields, in order: V gene, J gene, CDR3 protein.

TRBV18,TRBJ1-1,CASSRLSGTDEAFF
TRBV5-1,TRBJ2-7,CASSSWGYQYF
TRBV28,TRBJ2-1,CASSSRDRGLGEQFF
TRBV28,TRBJ2-6,CASSHREGLSGANVLTF
TRBV7-2,TRBJ1-5,CASSGGGALVSNQPQHF
TRBV5-1,TRBJ1-1,CASSQDRVGVTEAFF
TRBV10-3,TRBJ2-2,CAISSGHPNTGELFF
TRBV7-2,TRBJ2-3,CASSLLKTSGGADTQYF
TRBV24-1,TRBJ1-2,CATSDFSNNYGYTF
TRBV2,TRBJ2-3,CASNRDTDTQYF
TRBV7-2,TRBJ2-7,CASSARDRAMGEQYF
TRBV21-1,TRBJ1-2,CASLTLQPGQGKPPQILNYTF
TRBV5-6,TRBJ2-5,CASSLTGYQETQYF
TRBV20-1,TRBJ2-1,CSAPLSPEQFF
TRBV20-1,TRBJ2-3,CSASRSGDRDTQYF
TRBV6-5,TRBJ1-3,CASSYQGFGNTIYF
TRBV7-8,TRBJ1-1,CASSFLEIGTEAFF
TRBV11-2,TRBJ1-4,CASSPPGTAYEKLFF
TRBV7-2,TRBJ2-1,CASRTGQVNEQFF
TRBV12-3/TRBV12-4,TRBJ2-5,CASSSRWPGETQYF
TRBV6-2/TRBV6-3,TRBJ2-7,CASSGDVSSYEQYF
TRBV19,TRBJ2-7,CASSMYWDNGSYEQYF
TRBV18,TRBJ2-7,CASSPGYEQYF
TRBV30,TRBJ2-6,CAWSVMAKFSGANVLTF
TRBV7-2,TRBJ2-7,CASRTGNRILYF
TRBV5-4,TRBJ2-5,CASSLGLAGGPQETQYF
TRBV2,TRBJ2-7,CASNGVSSYEQYF
TRBV28,TRBJ2-5,CASSLSKGETQYF
TRBV6-5,TRBJ1-4,CASSYPRGSNEKLFF
TRBV7-9,TRBJ2-7,CASSFLTDYEQYF
TRBV6-2/TRBV6-3,TRBJ2-7,CASKTSGSEQYF
TRBV11-2,TRBJ2-1,CASSTRNKGLAGGVPYNEQFF
TRBV4-3,TRBJ2-3,CASSLDRGTSTDTQYF
TRBV7-2,TRBJ2-4,CASSLIVNRVNIQYF
TRBV6-6,TRBJ1-3,CASSFGESGNTIYF
TRBV7-2,TRBJ2-3,CASSTEAADTQYF
TRBV2,TRBJ2-2,CASGRGGANTGELFF
TRBV24-1,TRBJ2-2,CATSDLGDYTGELFF
TRBV5-1,TRBJ1-4,CASSFGTAATNEKLFF
TRBV12-3/TRBV12-4,TRBJ2-2,CASRPPGQGAGGELFF
TRBV20-1,TRBJ1-2,CSARTENYGYTF
TRBV5-5,TRBJ1-3,CASSLAGQPPRNTIYF
TRBV29-1,TRBJ1-2,CSVEETPQGRNGYTF
TRBV20-1,TRBJ2-1,CSARGFGLADNEQFF
TRBV5-4,TRBJ1-2,CASTMKRDGNYGYTF
TRBV3-1,TRBJ2-7,CASSRRDRLHEQYF
TRBV28,TRBJ2-1,CASAPVAPNEQFF
TRBV5-1,TRBJ2-3,CASSLSDRGGTDTQYF
TRBV20-1,TRBJ2-5,CSARDWRGGGETQYF
TRBV6-4,TRBJ2-3,CASSITGEATDTQYF